Listed here is a single T cell receptor beta chain. The assay was immunoSEQ multiplex PCR, and TCRdb's table has in-frame clones only and misses some. This table holds about 170,000 clones, about 80% found once. This sample stems from a study of blood T cell repertoires in COVID-19. Study-wide background: In each case, the material was cDNA or gDNA derived from T cells, B-cell-depleted T cells, or PBMCs.

CDR3 length: 15 amino acids. CDR1 MNHEY and CDR2 SVGAGI come from the germline V gene. The V end was cut by 4 bases, the J end by 0 bases, with 12 bases between. This clonotype was obtained from a woman in her sixties or seventies in a cohort exposed to, infected with or recovered from COVID-19 (not recorded which). The sample comprised PBMCs or T cells enriched from blood (not recorded which). The chain uses TRBV6-5 and TRBJ1-2, with unresolved D. CDR3 in DNA: TGTGCCAGCAGTTTGTATGGAGTCCCTAACTATGGCTACACCTTC. This codes for CASSLYGVPNYGYTF.